The TCR beta chain under discussion was sequenced for a study of T cells in localized non-small cell lung cancer (TCRdb year 2020). Notes on the research overall: The study examined T cell repertoires in hundreds of patients with early-stage NSCLC and compared tumors with uninvolved tumor-adjacent lungs. NSCLC patients had a mean age of approximately 66 years, and more than 120 were male and about 98 female. The cohort was made up of approximately 250 treatment-naive NSCLC patients whose localized lung tumors had been resected. On the study overall, not on this receptor specifically: Because the study design was exploratory, TCR variables were selected using unadjusted p-values without false-discovery rate correction. Of the top 100 tumor clones, a median of approximately 60 were detected in paired uninvolved adjacent lung; about 26 were also among that lung's top 100. Higher blood T cell density associated with longer overall survival, while higher adjacent-lung clonality associated with shorter survival. Uninvolved tumor-adjacent lung showed the highest T cell clonality, higher than tumor, which suggests more focused antigenic responses in the uninvolved tumor-adjacent lung. Because multi-region sequencing of the tumors was not done, intratumor heterogeneity could not be ruled out.

At diagnosis, peripheral blood, uninvolved tumor-adjacent lung and tumor were collected and stored as a combination of fresh-frozen and FFPE material. For TCR repertoire profiling, blood samples were analyzed in the form of peripheral blood mononuclear cells. TCR beta CDR3 regions were sequenced from DNA using the immunoSEQ Assay. Per the source publication's procedure: To compute T cell density, TCR beta template counts were normalized to usable DNA, which was estimated by amplifying housekeeping genes. The preseqR package was used to estimate richness by extrapolating to 400,000 templates for PBMC samples and to 120,000 templates for tissue samples. Clonality was taken to be one minus Pielou's evenness. Tissue-enriched TCRs were identified by differential abundance testing using productive amino-acid clonotypes, minimum total count 5 and alpha 0.1. The Jaccard Index and the Morisita Overlap Index were used to measure how much the repertoires overlapped between compartments. GLIPH clustered TCR beta CDR3s with public tetramer-defined viral CDR3s; viral motifs required at least three viral sequences plus V-gene enrichment. TCRdb mirrors the immuneACCESS table, restricted to in-frame sequences. Some clones are absent from its copies; in checked studies, under half trace to an unresolved V gene, and the reason for the others is unknown. V and J calls and clone size follow that table, whereas D and trimming were derived from the DNA. In this sample the table shows around 25,000 clones, less than 90% of which occur a single time. Around 14% of the sample comes from the top ten.

The germline V gene sets CDR1 to SGHRS and CDR2 to YFSETQ. Its CDR3 holds 16 amino acids, cysteine through phenylalanine. The read is trimmed to its CDR3 DNA, 48 bases read in frame from base 1. Trimming takes 4 bases off V and 5 bases off J; junction bases not matched to a gene: 9. Concerning this clone itself: Its antigen is not yet known. No base quality values were provided; no much bigger clone lies one nucleotide off.

The sequence derives from a female donor over 55 with stage I lung adenocarcinoma. The V gene is TRBV5-1 and the J gene is TRBJ2-1; TRBD2 aligns with 10 central bases. This specimen consisted of peripheral blood, obtained before any cancer treatment. The CDR3 amino acid sequence is: CASSPSGRGGHNEQFF. The DNA reads as follows: TGCGCCAGCAGCCCTAGCGGGAGAGGGGGGCACAATGAGCAGTTCTTC.